This TCR beta chain stems from a study of blood T cell repertoires in COVID-19. As for the study in general: Sources were T cells, B-cell-depleted T cells, or PBMCs; the material itself was cDNA or gDNA.

Study processing details: How many nucleated cells were present was estimated from reference gene primer amplification. Using immunoSEQ multiplex PCR, the repertoire was profiled, and TCRdb retains in-frame clones only, with some absent. The V and J calls and clone size were taken over from that table, and D and trimming were inferred from the DNA. The sample holds 100,000 or so clones, 82% seen once. V lost 0 bases and J 1 base, leaving 7 bases between the germline ends. This CDR3 spans 14 amino acids. Per germline, CDR1 SGDLS and CDR2 YYNGEE. This clonotype originated in a man at least 80 years old with acute or convalescent COVID-19. The sample was peripheral blood. V gene TRBV9 combines with J gene TRBJ1-1; no reliable D call. Here the CDR3 reads CASSVDPRNTEAFF. The CDR3 DNA reads as TGTGCCAGCAGCGTAGATCCGAGGAACACTGAAGCTTTCTTT.